The rows below give T cell receptor beta chains drawn from one sample of a study of regulatory T cells in long-lasting Graves disease. TCRdb reprocessed the multiplex PCR reads via MiXCR and lists one record per CDR3 protein. The sample holds fewer than 450,000 distinct CDR3 sequences; 14% to 15% are singletons and the top ten take under 9%. The sample also formed part of further work on T cells in Graves' hyperthyroidism and ophthalmopathy.

The sample consisted of peripheral blood mononuclear cells (PBMCs), taken at new diagnosis, from a patient treated with antithyroid drugs. The source is a woman aged 40 to 55 with Graves disease. Each CDR3 is given with its conserved first and last residue. A D gene is named only where the DNA matches it firmly. For some rows the clone size is stated as once, few or many, or as a class when expanded; others skip it.

D	length	V	J	size	CDR3	DNA
TRBD2	17	TRBV5-5	TRBJ2-3	many	CASSSSGASGLTDTQYF	TGTGCCAGCAGCTCCTCCGGTGCTAGCGGGCTCACAGATACGCAGTATTTT
.	19	TRBV28	TRBJ2-7	.	CASDSTQGAPGGSSYEQYF	TGTGCCAGCGATTCTACCCAGGGGGCACCTGGCGGGAGTTCTTACGAGCAGTACTTC
.	14	TRBV2	TRBJ1-2	many	CASSFSVNNYGYTF	TGTGCCAGCAGTTTCAGCGTTAATAACTATGGCTACACCTTC
.	13	TRBV7-8	TRBJ2-1	many	CASSLGPLSEQFF	TGTGCCAGCAGCTTAGGCCCACTGAGTGAGCAGTTCTTC
TRBD2	16	TRBV9	TRBJ2-2	many	CASSVGSGSNTGELFF	TGTGCCAGCAGCGTAGGTAGCGGGTCGAACACCGGGGAGCTGTTTTTT
.	13	TRBV6-1	TRBJ2-5	many	CASMRRGQETQYF	TGTGCCAGCATGAGAAGGGGACAAGAGACCCAGTACTTC
.	13	TRBV19	TRBJ1-6	.	CASSGAATSPLHF	TGTGCCAGTAGTGGGGCAGCTACTTCACCCCTCCACTTT
.	13	TRBV25-1	TRBJ2-2	few	CASSDSGAGELFF	TGTGCCAGCAGTGATTCGGGGGCCGGGGAGCTGTTTTTT
TRBD1	15	TRBV9	TRBJ1-2	.	CASSDKRQGNYGYTF	TGTGCCAGCAGCGACAAACGACAGGGGAACTATGGCTACACCTTC
TRBD1	12	TRBV29-1	TRBJ2-7	many	CSVETDRAEQYF	TGCAGCGTTGAGACGGACAGGGCCGAGCAGTACTTC
TRBD1	17	TRBV27	TRBJ1-2	.	CASSLATPGQGPYGYTF	TGTGCCAGCAGTTTAGCAACTCCGGGACAGGGACCCTATGGCTACACCTTC
TRBD2	15	TRBV19	TRBJ2-7	few	CASSGTLAGTYEQYF	TGTGCCAGTAGTGGCACTCTAGCGGGGACCTACGAGCAGTACTTC
TRBD2	16	TRBV6-1	TRBJ2-3	many	CASRLLAEDNTDTQYF	TGTGCCAGCAGACTACTAGCGGAAGACAACACAGATACGCAGTATTTT
.	15	TRBV2	TRBJ1-5	few	CASSRDSQENQPQHF	TGTGCCAGCAGCAGGGACTCACAGGAAAATCAGCCCCAGCATTTT
.	14	TRBV9	TRBJ2-7	many	CASSSGPRGDEQYF	TGTGCCAGCAGCTCGGGTCCGAGGGGGGACGAGCAGTACTTC
.	13	TRBV11-2	TRBJ2-1	many	CASSLDTVHEQFF	TGTGCCAGCAGCTTAGATACTGTCCATGAGCAGTTCTTC
TRBD2	17	TRBV2	TRBJ2-4	many	CATLSLTSGSAKNIQYF	TGTGCCACCCTCTCTCTAACTAGCGGGAGTGCCAAAAACATTCAGTACTTC
TRBD2	15	TRBV10-3	TRBJ2-3	few	CAITSGRGSTDTQYF	TGTGCCATCACAAGCGGGAGGGGTAGCACAGATACGCAGTATTTT
.	15	TRBV7-6	TRBJ1-4	many	CASSPNTATNEKLFF	TGTGCCAGCAGCCCAAACACGGCAACTAATGAAAAACTGTTTTTT
.	13	TRBV30	TRBJ2-2	few	CAWNLGGTGELFF	TGTGCCTGGAACCTAGGAGGGACCGGGGAGCTGTTTTTT
.	14	TRBV6-1	TRBJ2-1	many	CASKKDSYYNEQFF	TGTGCCAGCAAAAAGGACAGCTATTACAATGAGCAGTTCTTC
TRBD2	15	TRBV5-1	TRBJ2-1	.	CASSLVASGYNEQFF	TGCGCCAGCAGCTTGGTGGCTAGCGGGTACAATGAGCAGTTCTTC
TRBD2	12	TRBV13	TRBJ2-3	many	CASGRVKDTQYF	TGTGCCAGCGGGAGGGTGAAAGATACGCAGTATTTT
.	13	TRBV12-5	TRBJ2-7	many	CASGLADWGEQYF	TGTGCTAGTGGTTTGGCCGACTGGGGCGAGCAGTACTTC
.	13	TRBV30	TRBJ2-3	many	CAWSTVSTDTQYF	TGTGCCTGGTCGACCGTATCCACAGATACGCAGTATTTT
TRBD1	16	TRBV28	TRBJ1-3	few	CASIGTGVTSGNTIYF	TGTGCCAGCATTGGAACAGGGGTGACCTCTGGAAACACCATATATTTT
.	14	TRBV6-2/TRBV6-3	TRBJ2-3	many	CASSLETSTDTQYF	TGTGCCAGCAGTTTGGAAACTAGCACAGATACGCAGTATTTT
.	14	TRBV27	TRBJ1-2	.	CASSFGGEGYGYTF	TGTGCCAGCAGTTTCGGAGGGGAGGGCTATGGCTACACCTTC
.	13	TRBV18	TRBJ2-7	many	CASSPQAEYEQYF	TGTGCCAGCTCACCACAGGCTGAGTACGAGCAGTACTTC
TRBD1	13	TRBV28	TRBJ1-5	many	CASSLGQVQPQHF	TGTGCCAGCAGTTTGGGACAGGTTCAGCCCCAGCATTTT
TRBD1	15	TRBV18	TRBJ1-1	many	CASSPRSGGSTEAFF	TGTGCCAGCTCACCTCGATCAGGGGGGAGCACTGAAGCTTTCTTT
.	14	TRBV6-2/TRBV6-3	TRBJ2-5	many	CASRGFWDQETQYF	TGTGCCAGCAGGGGATTTTGGGACCAAGAGACCCAGTACTTC
TRBD1	15	TRBV5-1	TRBJ2-1	many	CASSHRTGNLNEQFF	TGCGCCAGCAGCCACAGGACAGGGAACTTAAATGAGCAGTTCTTC
TRBD2	15	TRBV11-1	TRBJ2-6	many	CASSRRGAGANVLTF	TGTGCCAGCAGCCGACGGGGGGCTGGGGCCAACGTCCTGACTTTC
TRBD1	16	TRBV12-3/TRBV12-4	TRBJ1-2	many	CASSSRLGQGNYGYTF	TGTGCCAGCAGTTCCCGTTTGGGACAGGGCAACTATGGCTACACCTTC
.	13	TRBV19	TRBJ1-2	many	CATMSQPNYGYTF	TGTGCCACCATGTCACAACCAAACTATGGCTACACCTTC
TRBD2	16	TRBV2	TRBJ2-5	many	CASRARLLAEQETQYF	TGTGCCAGCAGAGCCCGATTACTAGCGGAACAAGAGACCCAGTACTTC
TRBD1	14	TRBV3-1	TRBJ1-2	few	CASSQIGQGAGYTF	TGTGCCAGCAGCCAAATCGGACAGGGGGCTGGCTACACCTTC
TRBD1	14	TRBV30	TRBJ1-5	.	CAWSPGQGDQPQHF	TGTGCCTGGAGTCCTGGACAGGGAGATCAGCCCCAGCATTTT
.	13	TRBV20-1	TRBJ2-7	few	CSAYRSRSYEQYF	TGCAGTGCATATCGGAGCCGCTCCTACGAGCAGTACTTC
.	12	TRBV12-3/TRBV12-4	TRBJ2-7	many	CASSRQEYEQYF	TGTGCCAGCAGCCGACAGGAATACGAGCAGTACTTC
.	15	TRBV12-3/TRBV12-4	TRBJ2-7	many	CASSLGRLTSHEQYF	TGTGCCAGCAGCCTCGGACGGCTTACTAGCCACGAGCAGTACTTC
.	14	TRBV6-9	TRBJ1-2	many	CASSYQQDNYGYTF	TGTGCCAGCAGTTACCAACAGGACAACTATGGCTACACCTTC
.	14	TRBV10-3	TRBJ2-7	many	CAISEQRAGSEQYF	TGTGCCATCAGTGAGCAAAGAGCGGGTTCCGAGCAGTACTTC
.	13	TRBV20-1	TRBJ1-5	.	CSASRGSNQPQHF	TGCAGTGCCTCAAGAGGGAGCAATCAGCCCCAGCATTTT
.	14	TRBV19	TRBJ2-7	.	CASSIAGTGYEQYF	TGTGCCAGTAGTATAGCGGGTACCGGCTACGAGCAGTACTTC
.	14	TRBV6-5	TRBJ2-1	.	CASSYKGIYNEQFF	TGTGCCAGCAGTTACAAGGGGATCTACAATGAGCAGTTCTTC
.	15	TRBV11-3	TRBJ2-1	many	CASSLESLRVNEQFF	TGTGCCAGCAGCTTAGAGTCGTTGAGGGTGAATGAGCAGTTCTTC
.	13	TRBV3-1	TRBJ2-4	.	CASSQGSLNIQYF	TGTGCCAGCAGCCAAGGGTCGCTAAACATTCAGTACTTC
TRBD2	14	TRBV7-6	TRBJ2-5	few	CASSLFRGEETQYF	TGTGCCAGCAGCTTATTCCGGGGGGAAGAGACCCAGTACTTC
.	13	TRBV27	TRBJ2-2	many	CASSLVRDGELFF	TGTGCCAGCAGTTTGGTCCGGGACGGGGAGCTGTTTTTT
.	17	TRBV11-1	TRBJ1-6	few	CASRPREESSYNSPLHF	TGTGCCAGCAGACCCCGGGAGGAGAGCTCCTATAATTCACCCCTCCACTTT
.	15	TRBV12-3/TRBV12-4	TRBJ1-5	many	CASSFGQISNQPQHF	TGTGCCAGCAGTTTCGGGCAGATTAGCAATCAGCCCCAGCATTTT
.	15	TRBV30	TRBJ2-7	.	CAWRGKDPRTHEQYF	TGTGCCTGGAGGGGTAAGGACCCTAGGACCCACGAGCAGTACTTC
TRBD2	18	TRBV20-1	TRBJ2-3	few	CSATKPGRSSGNPDTQYF	TGCAGTGCGACTAAACCGGGACGTTCTAGCGGGAATCCAGATACGCAGTATTTT
.	16	TRBV19	TRBJ1-4	many	CASRPFGTFDNEKLFF	TGTGCCAGTAGGCCTTTTGGGACCTTCGATAATGAAAAACTGTTTTTT
.	13	TRBV30	TRBJ2-7	once	CAWSVGAPYEQYF	TGTGCCTGGAGTGTAGGCGCGCCCTACGAGCAGTACTTC
.	15	TRBV28	TRBJ2-3	many	CASSRDQGPTDTQYF	TGTGCCAGCAGCCGGGACCAAGGGCCGACAGATACGCAGTATTTT
.	15	TRBV7-9	TRBJ2-1	.	CASSLPSEVSNEQFF	TGTGCCAGCAGCTTACCTAGCGAAGTATCCAATGAGCAGTTCTTC
TRBD2	14	TRBV19	TRBJ2-7	many	CASSIVSGSEEQYF	TGTGCCAGTAGTATCGTCAGCGGGAGTGAAGAGCAGTACTTC